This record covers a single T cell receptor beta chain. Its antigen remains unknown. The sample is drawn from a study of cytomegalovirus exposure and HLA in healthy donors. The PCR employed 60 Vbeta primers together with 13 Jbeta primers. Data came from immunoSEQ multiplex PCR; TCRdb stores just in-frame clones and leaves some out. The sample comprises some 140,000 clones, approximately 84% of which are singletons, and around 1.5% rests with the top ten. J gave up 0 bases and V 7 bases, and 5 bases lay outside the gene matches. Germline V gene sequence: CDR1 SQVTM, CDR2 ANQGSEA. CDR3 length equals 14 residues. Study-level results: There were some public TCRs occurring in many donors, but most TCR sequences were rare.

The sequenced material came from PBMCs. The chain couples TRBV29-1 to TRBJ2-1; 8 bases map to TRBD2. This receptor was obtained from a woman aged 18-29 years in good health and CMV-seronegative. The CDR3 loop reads CSAISGSSYNEQFF. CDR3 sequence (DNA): TGCAGCGCTATAAGCGGGAGCTCCTACAATGAGCAGTTCTTC.